The subject of this entry is one TCR beta chain. Its specificity is unknown. These data are taken from a study of T cell responses to AZD1222 COVID-19 vaccine. General study points: Spike-spanning, vaccine-associated CD4 TCRs were dominant at 160-218 and 743-854. Regions left unmutated in variants are reportedly the target of nearly half of spike-specific TCRs. White British people made up most donors, females outnumbered males, and clonal diversity was possibly underestimated. At baseline, just 5 or 6 AZD1222 recipients tested seropositive.

Here immunoSEQ multiplex PCR was the method, and the copy in TCRdb shows in-frame clones only, minus some. The table has tens of thousands of clones, around 85% seen once. Germline V gene sequence: CDR1 LGHNA, CDR2 YNFKEQ. This CDR3 has 12 amino acids. Here the sequenced sample was peripheral blood, taken on day 0 of MenACWY control vaccination. This TCR came from an adult in good health. The J gene is TRBJ2-7, the V gene TRBV4-2, with 8 bases that match TRBD2. The CDR3 is CQSGRVSYEQYF. Written as DNA, the CDR3 is TGTCAAAGCGGGAGAGTCTCCTACGAGCAGTACTTC.